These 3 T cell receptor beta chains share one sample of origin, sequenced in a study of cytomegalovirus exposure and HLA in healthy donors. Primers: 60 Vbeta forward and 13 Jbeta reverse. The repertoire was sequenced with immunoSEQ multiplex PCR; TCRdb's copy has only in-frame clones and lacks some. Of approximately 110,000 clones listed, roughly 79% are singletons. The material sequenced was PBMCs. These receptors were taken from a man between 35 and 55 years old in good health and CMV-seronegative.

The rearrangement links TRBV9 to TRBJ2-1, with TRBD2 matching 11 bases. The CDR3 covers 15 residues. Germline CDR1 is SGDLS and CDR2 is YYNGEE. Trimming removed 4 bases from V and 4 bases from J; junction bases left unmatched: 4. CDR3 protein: CASSTRTSGYNEQFF. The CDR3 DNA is TGTGCCAGCAGCACACGGACTAGCGGGTACAATGAGCAGTTCTTC.

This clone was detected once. This CDR3 reads CAWRGQGNQPQHF. The CDR3 DNA sequence: TGTGCCTGGAGGGGACAGGGGAATCAGCCCCAGCATTTT. This chain uses TRBV30 with TRBJ1-5; TRBD1 matches 10 bases. The CDR3 runs 13 residues. Looked up from germline, CDR1 is GTSNPN and CDR2 is SVGIG (reference sequence). Germline trimming cut 3 bases from V and 4 bases from J; bases unmatched to any gene: 0.

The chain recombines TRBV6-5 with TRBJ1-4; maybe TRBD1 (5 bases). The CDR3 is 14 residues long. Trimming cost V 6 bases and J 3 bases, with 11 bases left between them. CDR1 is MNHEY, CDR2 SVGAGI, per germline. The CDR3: CASSGGHPNEKLFF. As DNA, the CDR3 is TGTGCCAGCAGCGGGGGTCACCCTAATGAAAAACTGTTTTTT.